The subject of this entry is one T cell receptor (beta chain). Its antigen is undetermined. Different DNA sequences within this sample yield the same CDR3. The V and J ends lost 0 bases and 5 bases respectively, with 9 bases between them. The CDR3 length is 14 residues. Germline V gene lookup returns CDR1 SGDLS and CDR2 YYNGEE. The data stem from a study of cytomegalovirus exposure and HLA in healthy donors. Study conclusions and caveats: When analyzed later, the rates of TCR association showed variation by HLA locus, with DRB1 the most and HLA-C the fewest. According to an earlier analysis, most TCR beta V segments yielded productive rearrangements about 87% or about 30% of the time. A few CMV-associated chains were confirmed in vitro to be specific for CMV antigens.

PCR used 60 Vbeta primers and 13 Jbeta primers. Per the authors' pipeline: A follow-up analysis tallied about 80 million unique TCR beta chains, some 9.9 million shared. Libraries were prepared by immunoSEQ multiplex PCR; TCRdb keeps only in-frame clonotypes and omits some of them. The V and J calls and clone size were taken over from that table, and D and trimming were inferred from the DNA. Of 95,000 to 150,000 clones listed, over 65% are singletons. The chain links TRBV9 to TRBJ1-5, with a possible D match to TRBD1 (5 bases). Sequenced material: PBMCs. The clonotype was recovered from a man aged 50 to 60 in good health and CMV-seronegative. The DNA for the CDR3 is TGTGCCAGCAGCGTAGGGGTAGGGGATCAGCCCCAGCATTTT. Amino acid sequence: CASSVGVGDQPQHF.